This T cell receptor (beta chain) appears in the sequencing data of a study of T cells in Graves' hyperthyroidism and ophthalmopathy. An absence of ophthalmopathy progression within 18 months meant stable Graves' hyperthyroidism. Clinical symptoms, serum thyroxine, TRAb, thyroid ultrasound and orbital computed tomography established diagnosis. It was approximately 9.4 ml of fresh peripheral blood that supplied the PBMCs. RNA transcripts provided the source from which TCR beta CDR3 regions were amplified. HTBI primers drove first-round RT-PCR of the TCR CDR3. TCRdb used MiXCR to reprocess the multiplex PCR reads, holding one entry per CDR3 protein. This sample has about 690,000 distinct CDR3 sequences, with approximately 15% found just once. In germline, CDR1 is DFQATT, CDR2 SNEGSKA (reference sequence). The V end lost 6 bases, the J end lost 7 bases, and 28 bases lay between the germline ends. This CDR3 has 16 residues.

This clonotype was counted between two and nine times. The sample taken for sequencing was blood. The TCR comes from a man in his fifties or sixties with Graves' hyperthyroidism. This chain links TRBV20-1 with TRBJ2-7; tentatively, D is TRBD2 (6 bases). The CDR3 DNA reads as TGCAGTGCCGCTCTAACCACCGGGGGATCTTTACGTGAGCAGTACTTC. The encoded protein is CSAALTTGGSLREQYF.